The text below deals with one T cell receptor beta chain. The target antigen is unknown. These data are taken from a study of shared clonotypes between healthy human individuals. Study-wide background: Plates per donor: three CD4 naive, three CD4 memory, two CD8 naive, one CD8 memory.

Caucasian adults living in Nashville, Tennessee, provided all samples. Findings and caveats of the study: Relative to memory subsets, naive subsets generally showed larger estimated richness.

With 2 bases clipped from V and 0 bases from J, the junction kept 4 bases outside the gene matches. Germline V gene data show CDR1 as SGHRS and CDR2 as YFSETQ. The CDR3 has 16 residues. How the authors handled the data: Junction-only sequences without quality scores were provided by ImmunoSEQ, so filtering was different. Method: immunoSEQ multiplex PCR; TCRdb's copy keeps in-frame clones and lacks some. V and J calls and clone size follow that table, whereas D and trimming were derived from the DNA. The sample consists of about 380,000 clones, around 96% of them appearing once. The chain recombines TRBV5-1 with TRBJ2-3; 9 bases are a match to TRBD2. This TCR came from a man younger than 40 in good health. Sequencing input: memory CD8+ T cells sorted from blood. The subset: CD45RO+ cells pooled with CCR7-negative TemRA cells. CDR3 coding DNA: TGCGCCAGCAGCTTCACTAGCGGGCTAAGCACAGATACGCAGTATTTT. It encodes CASSFTSGLSTDTQYF.